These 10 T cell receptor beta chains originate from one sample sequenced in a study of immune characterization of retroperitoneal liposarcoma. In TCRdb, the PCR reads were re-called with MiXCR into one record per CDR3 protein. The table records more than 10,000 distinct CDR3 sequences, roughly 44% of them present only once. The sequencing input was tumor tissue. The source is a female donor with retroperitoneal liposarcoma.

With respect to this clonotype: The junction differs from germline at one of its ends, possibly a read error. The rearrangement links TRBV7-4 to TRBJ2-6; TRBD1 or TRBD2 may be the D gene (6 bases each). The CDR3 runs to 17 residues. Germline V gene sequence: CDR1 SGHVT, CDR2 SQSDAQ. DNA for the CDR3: TGTGTCAGCAGCTTGTCATCCGGGGGCGCTGGGGCCAACGTCCTGACTTTC. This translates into CVSSLSSGGAGANVLTF. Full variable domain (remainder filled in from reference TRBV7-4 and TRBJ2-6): GAGVSQSPRYKVAKRGRDVALRCDSISGHVTLYWYRQTLGQGSEVLTYSQSDAQRDKSGRPSGRFSAERPERSVSTLKIQRTEQGDSAVYLCVSSLSSGGAGANVLTFGAGSRLTVL.

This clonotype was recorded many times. CDR3 region: CASRTLGTSWEQFF. The CDR3 nucleotides read TGTGCCAGCAGAACCTTAGGGACTAGCTGGGAGCAGTTCTTC. The rearrangement uses TRBV6-1 and TRBJ2-1, with TRBD2 identical over 9 bases. Trimming cost V 6 bases and J 10 bases; bases outside gene matches: 10. CDR3 length: 14 amino acids. Germline assignment: CDR1 MNHNS and CDR2 SASEGT.

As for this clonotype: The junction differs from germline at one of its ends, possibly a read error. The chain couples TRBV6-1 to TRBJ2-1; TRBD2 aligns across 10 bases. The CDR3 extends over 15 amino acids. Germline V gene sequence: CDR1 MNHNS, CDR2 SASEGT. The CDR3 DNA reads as TGTACCAGCAGCCCGGCTAGCGGGGGTTACAATGAGCAGTTCTTC. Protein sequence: CTSSPASGGYNEQFF.

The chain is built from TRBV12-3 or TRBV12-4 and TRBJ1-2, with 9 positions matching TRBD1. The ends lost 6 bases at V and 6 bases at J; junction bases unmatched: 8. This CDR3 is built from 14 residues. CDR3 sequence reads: CASRHGQGIHGYTF. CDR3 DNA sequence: TGTGCCAGCAGACATGGACAGGGGATTCATGGCTACACCTTC.

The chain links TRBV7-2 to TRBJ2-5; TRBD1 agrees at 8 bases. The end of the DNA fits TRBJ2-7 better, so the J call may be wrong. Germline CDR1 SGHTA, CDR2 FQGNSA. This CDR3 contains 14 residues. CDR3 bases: TGTGCCACCAACGCCAATCAGGGGGCTTACGAGCAGTACTTC. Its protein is CATNANQGAYEQYF.

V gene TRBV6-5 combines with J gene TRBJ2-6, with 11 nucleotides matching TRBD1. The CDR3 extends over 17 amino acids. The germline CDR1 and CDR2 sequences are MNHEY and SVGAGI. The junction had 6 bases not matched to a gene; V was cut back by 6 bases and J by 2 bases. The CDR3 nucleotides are TGTGCCAGCAGGGATGGACAGGGGGCTACTGGGGCCAACGTCCTGACTTTC. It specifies CASRDGQGATGANVLTF.

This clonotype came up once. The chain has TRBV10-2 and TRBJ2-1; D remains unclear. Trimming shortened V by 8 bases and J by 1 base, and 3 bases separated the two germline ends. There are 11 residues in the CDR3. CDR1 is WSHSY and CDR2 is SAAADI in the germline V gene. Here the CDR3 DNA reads TGCGCCAGCCAGTCCTACAATGAGCAGTTCTTC. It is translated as CASQSYNEQFF.

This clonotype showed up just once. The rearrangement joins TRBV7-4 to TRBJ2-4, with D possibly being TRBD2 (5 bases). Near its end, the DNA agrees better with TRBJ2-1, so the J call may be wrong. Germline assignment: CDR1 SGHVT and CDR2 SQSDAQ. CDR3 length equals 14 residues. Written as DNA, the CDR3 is TGTGCCAGCAGCGTTGGAGGCCGTCGCAACGAGCAGTTCTTC. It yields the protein CASSVGGRRNEQFF.

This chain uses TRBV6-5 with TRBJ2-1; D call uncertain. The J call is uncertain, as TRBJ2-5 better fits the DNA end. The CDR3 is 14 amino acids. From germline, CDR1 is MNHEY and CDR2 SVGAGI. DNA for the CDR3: TGTGCCAGCAGTGAATCCCCCATCCAAGAGACCCAGTACTTC. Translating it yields CASSESPIQETQYF.

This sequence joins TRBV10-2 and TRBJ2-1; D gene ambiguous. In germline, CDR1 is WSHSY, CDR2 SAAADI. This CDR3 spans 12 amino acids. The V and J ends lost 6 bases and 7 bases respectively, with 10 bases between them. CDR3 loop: CASRGSMNEQFF. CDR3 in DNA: TGCGCCAGCAGGGGTAGCATGAATGAGCAGTTCTTC.